This TCR beta chain was identified during a study of blood T cells in healthy people across ages. Study-level background: Capture by template switching was about one barcoded beta molecule per two T cells.

Study observations and caveats: Considered underestimates were the diversity estimates obtained from one million T cells.

A sample-barcoded 5' primer and a J-beta primer mix were used in a second PCR of roughly 7 to 11 cycles. TCRdb used MiXCR to reprocess the 5' RACE reads, holding one entry per CDR3 protein. The sample lists a few hundred thousand distinct CDR3 sequences, roughly 26% occurring once. This clonotype was detected only a few times. Antigen specificity is unknown. Every sample yielded at least 6.5 million isolated PBMCs. Samples each had at least 5.5 micrograms of total RNA extracted. Germline lookup yields CDR1 KGHSH and CDR2 LQKENI. The CDR3 extends over 17 amino acids. Between the trimmed V and J ends, which lost 0 bases and 4 bases, there was a span of 16 bases.

This sequence was found in a woman in her seventies in good health. V and J are TRBV18 and TRBJ2-4; D may match TRBD1 or TRBD2 (5 bases each). The sample consisted of blood. The CDR3 sequence: CASSPPGPRDGKNIQYF. CDR3 nucleotides: TGTGCCAGCTCACCACCTGGCCCCAGGGACGGGAAAAACATTCAGTACTTC. Using reference TRBV18 and TRBJ2-4 for the parts outside the CDR3, the full variable domain is NAGVMQNPRHLVRRRGQEARLRCSPMKGHSHVYWYRQLPEEGLKFMVYLQKENIIDESGMPKERFSAEFPKEGPSILRIQQVVRGDSAAYFCASSPPGPRDGKNIQYFGAGTRLSVL.